The present TCR beta chain was sequenced within a study of siplizumab effects on memory and regulatory T cells. Notes on the study in general: Both greater diversity than memory cells and a major contribution to the alloresponse seemed to characterize naive T cells. Significantly reduced by siplizumab was the cumulative frequency of alloreactive sequences, namely those traceable to unstimulated CD4+ memory cells. Of the alloreactive clones, only a minor fraction mapped to unstimulated subsets.

Assay used: immunoSEQ multiplex PCR; TCRdb lists only in-frame clones, some missing. The sample includes 50,000 to 70,000 clones, just over 95% of them seen just once. The CDR3 runs to 16 residues. Germline CDR1 is MNHEY and CDR2 is SMNVEV (reference sequence). Trimming took 4 bases from V and 5 from J; bases not matched to a gene: 8. About this clone: The antigen remains unidentified.

This TCR was recovered from a human donor in good health. Sequenced sample: naive CD8+ T cells sorted from blood. This sequence joins TRBV27 and TRBJ2-1, with 10 nucleotides matching TRBD2. The chain's CDR3 is CASSYTLAGDDNEQFF. The CDR3 DNA reads as TGTGCCAGCAGTTATACCCTAGCGGGGGATGACAATGAGCAGTTCTTC.